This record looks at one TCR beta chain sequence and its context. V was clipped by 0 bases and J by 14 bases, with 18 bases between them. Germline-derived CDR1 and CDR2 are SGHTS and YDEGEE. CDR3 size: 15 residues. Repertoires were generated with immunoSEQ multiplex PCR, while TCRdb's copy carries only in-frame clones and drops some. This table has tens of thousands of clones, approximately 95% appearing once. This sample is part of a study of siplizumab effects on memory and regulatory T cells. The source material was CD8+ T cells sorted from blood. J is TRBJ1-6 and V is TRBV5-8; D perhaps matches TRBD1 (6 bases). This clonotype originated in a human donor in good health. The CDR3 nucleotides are TGTGCCAGCAGCTTGGCGATAGGGACAAGCTTCTCCCTCCACTTT. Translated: CASSLAIGTSFSLHF.